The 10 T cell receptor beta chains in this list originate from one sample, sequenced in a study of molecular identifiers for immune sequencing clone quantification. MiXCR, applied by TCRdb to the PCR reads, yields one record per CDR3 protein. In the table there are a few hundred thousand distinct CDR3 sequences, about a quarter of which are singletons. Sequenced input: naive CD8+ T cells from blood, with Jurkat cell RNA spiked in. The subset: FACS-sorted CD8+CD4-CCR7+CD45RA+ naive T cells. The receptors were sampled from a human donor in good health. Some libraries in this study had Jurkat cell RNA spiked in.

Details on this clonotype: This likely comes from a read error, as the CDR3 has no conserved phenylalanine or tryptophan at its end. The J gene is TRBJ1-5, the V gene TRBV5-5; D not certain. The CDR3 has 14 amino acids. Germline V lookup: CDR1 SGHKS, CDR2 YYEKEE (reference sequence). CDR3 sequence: CASSLEGGNRPQHY. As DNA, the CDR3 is TGTGCCAGCAGCTTGGAGGGAGGAAATCGGCCCCAGCATTAT.

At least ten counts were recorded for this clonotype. CDR3 amino acids: CASSYSTGSDTQYF. The DNA of the CDR3 is TGTGCCAGCAGTTACTCGACAGGGTCAGATACGCAGTATTTT. This chain joins TRBV6-5 and TRBJ2-3; 7 bases fit TRBD1. Germline CDR1 MNHEY, CDR2 SVGAGI. The CDR3 has 14 amino acids. Trimming took 0 bases from V and 4 from J; bases not matched to a gene: 1.

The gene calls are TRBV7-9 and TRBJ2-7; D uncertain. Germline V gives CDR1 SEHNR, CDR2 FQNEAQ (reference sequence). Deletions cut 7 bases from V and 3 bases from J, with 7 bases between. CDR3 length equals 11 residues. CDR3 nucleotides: TGTGCCAGCACGGATAACTACGAGCAGTACTTC. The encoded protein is CASTDNYEQYF.

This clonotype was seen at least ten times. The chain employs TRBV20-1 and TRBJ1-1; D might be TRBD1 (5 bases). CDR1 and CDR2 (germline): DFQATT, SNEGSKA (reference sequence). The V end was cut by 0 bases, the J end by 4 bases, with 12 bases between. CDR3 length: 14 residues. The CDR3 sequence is CSARDFRAGTEAFF. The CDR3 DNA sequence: TGCAGTGCTAGAGATTTCAGGGCGGGCACTGAAGCTTTCTTT.

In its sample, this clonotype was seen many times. The CDR3 region is CASRGRDYGYTF. The CDR3 DNA follows: TGTGCCAGCCGGGGGAGAGACTATGGCTACACCTTC. The V call is TRBV7-9, the J call TRBJ1-2, with D possibly matching TRBD1 (5 bases). Germline CDR1 and CDR2: SEHNR and FQNEAQ (reference sequence). The germline V and J ends were trimmed by 8 bases and 3 bases, with 10 bases remaining between them. The CDR3 length is 12 residues. The entire variable domain, with the rest obtained from reference TRBV7-9 and TRBJ1-2, is as follows: DTGVSQNPRHKITKRGQNVTFRCDPISEHNRLYWYRQTLGQGPEFLTYFQNEAQLEKSRLLSDRFSAERPKGSFSTLEIQRTEQGDSAMYLCASRGRDYGYTFGSGTRLTVV.

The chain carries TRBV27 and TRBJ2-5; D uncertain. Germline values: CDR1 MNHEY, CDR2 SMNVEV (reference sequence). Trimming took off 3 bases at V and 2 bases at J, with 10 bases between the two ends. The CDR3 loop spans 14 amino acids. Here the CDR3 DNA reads TGTGCCAGCAGTTTCACGGGCATTCAAGAGACCCAGTACTTC. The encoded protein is CASSFTGIQETQYF.

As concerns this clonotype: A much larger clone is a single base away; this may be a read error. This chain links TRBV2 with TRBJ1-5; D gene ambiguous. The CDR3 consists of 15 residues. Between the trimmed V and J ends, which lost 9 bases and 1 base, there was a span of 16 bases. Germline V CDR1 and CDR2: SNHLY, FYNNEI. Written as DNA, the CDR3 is TGTGCCAGAAGCCTCCCTGACGGAAGCAATCAGCCCCAGCATTTT. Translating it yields CARSLPDGSNQPQHF.

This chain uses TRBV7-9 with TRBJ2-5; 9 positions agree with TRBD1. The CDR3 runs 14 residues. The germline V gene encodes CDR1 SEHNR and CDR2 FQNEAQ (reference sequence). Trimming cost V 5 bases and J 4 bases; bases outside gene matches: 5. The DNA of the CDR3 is TGTGCCAGCAGCCCGGGACAGGGAGGAGAGACCCAGTACTTC. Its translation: CASSPGQGGETQYF.

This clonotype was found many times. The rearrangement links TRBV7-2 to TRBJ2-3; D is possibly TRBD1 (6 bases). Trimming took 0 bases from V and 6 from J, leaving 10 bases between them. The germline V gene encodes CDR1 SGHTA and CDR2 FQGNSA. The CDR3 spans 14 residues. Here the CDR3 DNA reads TGTGCCAGCAGCTTAGCGTGGGGGCCGGATACGCAGTATTTT. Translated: CASSLAWGPDTQYF.

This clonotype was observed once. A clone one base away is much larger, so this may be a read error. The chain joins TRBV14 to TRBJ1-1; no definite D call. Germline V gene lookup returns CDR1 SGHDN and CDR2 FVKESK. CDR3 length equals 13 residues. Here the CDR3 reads CVSSPWTGSEAFF. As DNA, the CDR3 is TGTGTCAGCAGCCCCTGGACGGGCTCTGAAGCTTTCTTT.